This TCR beta chain was sequenced for a study of beta chain features in type 1 diabetes. The isolated RNA, all of it, was reverse transcribed, so expressed TCRB transcripts were what got sequenced. This table comes from immunoSEQ multiplex PCR, and its TCRdb copy is limited to in-frame clones, with some not included. Counted here are a few hundred thousand clones, about 30% occurring once; the ten biggest clones make up approximately 4%. Points on this clone: Its specificity is unknown.

Via the markers CD45RO/CCR7/CD25/CD127/CD95/CD27, stem cell-like memory, regulatory, central memory and naive CD4+ cells were sorted. Study results and limitations: Insertions at VDJ junctions were less frequent in type 1 diabetes patients. These patients also deleted more nucleotides at the same junctions. Researchers report that Type 1 diabetes patients had moderately but significantly shorter TCRB CDR3s across all four CD4+ subsets.

Input material: central memory CD4+ T cells from blood. This receptor was taken from a man aged 25-45 years in good health.

CDR3 region: CASSRGQGHYGYTF. The CDR3 DNA is TGTGCCAGCAGTAGAGGACAGGGTCACTATGGCTACACCTTC. The chain combines TRBV25-1 with TRBJ1-2, with 8 bases matching TRBD1. CDR3 length equals 14 residues. CDR1 and CDR2 from the germline V gene are MGHDK and SYGVNS. The ends lost 5 bases at V and 3 bases at J; junction bases unmatched: 5.